These 30 T cell receptor beta chains were all obtained from the same sample, sequenced in a study of OX40 agonist ivuxolimab in advanced cancers. Only in-frame clones appear in the TCRdb table, and some are missing; sequencing was by immunoSEQ multiplex PCR. Of about 61,000 clones in the sample, 75% to 90% were seen once. The sample consisted of CD4+ or CD8+ T cells sorted from blood, taken in a trial of the OX40 agonist ivuxolimab. Receptor source: an adult with an advanced solid tumor such as melanoma, head and neck, liver or kidney cancer.

The chain uses TRBV5-1 and TRBJ2-7, with 11 bases that match TRBD2. The CDR3 runs to 15 residues. V gave up 4 bases and J gave up 2 bases; unmatched junction bases: 5. The germline CDR1 and CDR2 sequences are SGHRS and YFSETQ. CDR3: CASSLGTSGPYEQYF. The CDR3 coding sequence is TGCGCCAGCAGCCTGGGGACTAGCGGACCCTACGAGCAGTACTTC.

This clone came up a few times. A read error may produce the germline difference seen at one junction end. This chain joins TRBV19 and TRBJ1-4, with D unresolved. This CDR3 has 16 residues. Germline CDR1 is LNHDA and CDR2 is SQIVND (reference sequence). CDR3 in DNA: TGTGCCAGTAGAATAGGTCGGGCTGCAACTAATGAAAAACTGTTTTTT. Translated: CASRIGRAATNEKLFF. Drawing the rest from reference TRBV19 and TRBJ1-4, the complete variable domain is DGGITQSPKYLFRKEGQNVTLSCEQNLNHDAMYWYRQDPGQGLRLIYYSQIVNDFQKGDIAEGYSVSREKKESFPLTVTSAQKNPTAFYLCASRIGRAATNEKLFFGSGTQLSVL.

V gene TRBV6-6 combines with J gene TRBJ2-1, with TRBD2 matching over 12 bases. The CDR3 consists of 14 residues. V lost 10 bases and J lost 7; bases outside the gene matches: 8. Germline V lookup: CDR1 MNHNY, CDR2 SVGAGI (reference sequence). CDR3 nucleotide sequence: TGTGCCACCGAAGGACTAGCGGGGAGAAATGAGCAGTTCTTC. This translates into CATEGLAGRNEQFF.

The genes are TRBV4-3 and TRBJ1-1; tentatively, D is TRBD1 (5 bases). Per the germline V gene, CDR1 is LGHNA and CDR2 is YSLEER. The CDR3 runs to 16 residues. Between the trimmed V and J ends, which lost 0 bases and 0 bases, there was a span of 11 bases. CDR3 coding DNA: TGCGCCAGCAGCCAAGATATACCGGGGGTGAACACTGAAGCTTTCTTT. It is translated as CASSQDIPGVNTEAFF.

This clone was observed a handful of times. V is TRBV21-1 and J is TRBJ1-5. TRBV21-1 is assigned pseudogene status. This CDR3 region has 12 residues. The CDR3 reads CARVPVNQPQHF. CDR3 nucleotide sequence: TGTGCCAGGGTGCCGGTGAATCAGCCCCAGCATTTT.

J is TRBJ2-7 and V is TRBV28; 8 bases map to TRBD1. CDR1 is MDHEN, CDR2 SYDVKM, per germline. V gave up 4 bases and J gave up 2 bases; unmatched junction bases: 7. CDR3 length: 15 amino acids. CDR3 coding DNA: TGTGCCAGCAGTTCCAGGGGGCGTCTAACCTACGAGCAGTACTTC. It specifies CASSSRGRLTYEQYF. Together with reference TRBV28 and TRBJ2-7, the CDR3 gives the full variable domain: DVKVTQSSRYLVKRTGEKVFLECVQDMDHENMFWYRQDPGLGLRLIYFSYDVKMKEKGDIPEGYSVSREKKERFSLILESASTNQTSMYLCASSSRGRLTYEQYFGPGTRLTVT.

The chain uses TRBV28 and TRBJ2-2; 7 nucleotides align to TRBD1. This CDR3 contains 16 residues. With V trimmed by 4 bases and J by 5 bases, 10 bases remained unmatched. Germline V lookup: CDR1 MDHEN, CDR2 SYDVKM. CDR3 loop: CASSWSTGSGTGELFF. DNA of the CDR3: TGTGCCAGCAGTTGGTCGACAGGGTCTGGGACCGGGGAGCTGTTTTTT.

The chain recombines TRBV28 with TRBJ2-7; no clear D. Trimming shortened V by 9 bases and J by 6 bases, and 12 bases separated the two germline ends. In germline, CDR1 is MDHEN, CDR2 SYDVKM. CDR3 length: 11 amino acids. CDR3 sequence reads: CASSIGGEQYF. The CDR3, as DNA: TGTGCCAGTAGTATAGGTGGCGAGCAGTACTTC.

The chain employs TRBV4-1 and TRBJ1-5; TRBD1 agrees at 9 bases. This CDR3 comprises 15 residues. Germline-derived CDR1 and CDR2 are MGHRA and YSYEKL. Trimming cost V 1 base and J 6 bases; bases outside gene matches: 4. CDR3 DNA sequence: TGCGCCAGCAGCCAAGGGGGGACAGGGTTTCAGCCCCAGCATTTT. Encoded protein: CASSQGGTGFQPQHF.

This sequence joins TRBV10-3 and TRBJ2-3; 9 positions agree with TRBD2. Trimming cost V 6 bases and J 0 bases; bases outside gene matches: 4. This CDR3 has 15 residues. The germline CDR1 and CDR2 sequences are ENHRY and SYGVKD. The CDR3 is CAISRLAVSTDTQYF. DNA for the CDR3: TGTGCCATCAGCCGACTAGCGGTTAGCACAGATACGCAGTATTTT.

A note on this clone: Additional DNA sequences in this sample encode the identical CDR3. This rearrangement joins TRBV6-4 to TRBJ2-1, with D perhaps TRBD2 (5 bases). The CDR3 spans 15 residues. Germline V gene data show CDR1 as MRHNA and CDR2 as SNTAGT. The germline V and J ends were trimmed by 3 bases and 0 bases, with 9 bases remaining between them. CDR3 sequence: CASSEGGGSYNEQFF. The CDR3, as DNA: TGTGCCAGCAGTGAGGGCGGAGGCTCCTACAATGAGCAGTTCTTC.

V is TRBV7-2 and J is TRBJ2-5, with D perhaps being TRBD1 or TRBD2 (6 bases each). V lost 2 bases and J lost 5, with 12 bases in between. Germline CDR1 SGHTA, CDR2 FQGNSA. This CDR3 is built from 14 residues. DNA of the CDR3: TGTGCCAGCAGCTTATCTGGGGGGCGGGAGACCCAGTACTTC. It specifies CASSLSGGRETQYF. The complete variable domain, with remaining parts taken from reference TRBV7-2 and TRBJ2-5, reads GAGVSQSPSNKVTEKGKDVELRCDPISGHTALYWYRQSLGQGLEFLIYFQGNSAPDKSGLPSDRFSAERTGGSVSTLTIQRTQQEDSAVYLCASSLSGGRETQYFGPGTRLLVL.

The chain couples TRBV5-6 to TRBJ2-6; weak D call: TRBD2 (5 bases). The CDR3 runs to 18 residues. V gave up 0 bases and J gave up 2 bases, with 15 bases separating them. Germline V gene sequence: CDR1 SGHDT, CDR2 YYEEEE. CDR3 sequence: CASSLVGPRRPGANVLTF. In DNA form, the CDR3 reads TGTGCCAGCAGCTTGGTAGGACCCCGGAGGCCTGGGGCCAACGTCCTGACTTTC.

This clone was detected once. The rearrangement joins TRBV5-1 to TRBJ2-1; 9 positions agree with TRBD1. Unmatched junction bases numbered 6, after V lost 0 bases and J lost 5 bases. The length of the CDR3 is 16 residues. Per the germline V gene, CDR1 is SGHRS and CDR2 is YFSETQ. CDR3 loop: CASSLAGTGWNNEQFF. CDR3 nucleotide sequence: TGCGCCAGCAGCTTGGCCGGGACAGGGTGGAACAATGAGCAGTTCTTC.

This sequence joins TRBV4-2 and TRBJ2-3; TRBD1 is a possible D gene (6 bases). CDR1 and CDR2 (germline): LGHNA, YNFKEQ. Trimming shortened V by 3 bases and J by 0 bases, and 10 bases separated the two germline ends. The CDR3 contains 15 residues. The CDR3 protein is CASSQGDTSTDTQYF. CDR3 DNA: TGTGCCAGCAGCCAGGGGGACACGAGCACAGATACGCAGTATTTT.

This chain uses TRBV18 with TRBJ2-5, with 8 bases matching TRBD1. The junction had 9 bases not matched to a gene; V was cut back by 4 bases and J by 5 bases. From germline, CDR1 is KGHSH and CDR2 LQKENI. CDR3 length: 15 amino acids. DNA of the CDR3: TGTGCCAGCTCACTCGGGACAGGTCATGGGGAGACCCAGTACTTC. As protein: CASSLGTGHGETQYF.

V gene TRBV6-1 combines with J gene TRBJ2-5; D is uncertain. The CDR3 sequence is 16 residues long. The germline gives CDR1 MNHNS, CDR2 SASEGT. V shed 2 bases and J shed 5 bases, with 18 bases lying between them. CDR3 sequence: CASSENPNGPRETQYF. CDR3 nucleotide sequence: TGTGCCAGCAGTGAAAACCCAAACGGGCCACGGGAGACCCAGTACTTC.

The V call is TRBV6-5, the J call TRBJ2-2; D is ambiguous. Between the trimmed V and J ends, which lost 5 bases and 1 base, there was a span of 11 bases. CDR3 size: 15 residues. Looked up from germline, CDR1 is MNHEY and CDR2 is SVGAGI. CDR3 nucleotides: TGTGCCAGCAGTCAACTGGGCGGGAACACCGGGGAGCTGTTTTTT. This sequence encodes CASSQLGGNTGELFF.

The chain uses TRBV14 and TRBJ2-1; TRBD2 aligns across 9 bases. Germline values: CDR1 SGHDN, CDR2 FVKESK. The length of the CDR3 is 16 residues. V lost 2 bases and J lost 2; bases outside the gene matches: 4. This chain's CDR3 is CASSQLSSGAYNEQFF. Written as DNA, the CDR3 is TGTGCCAGCAGCCAATTGTCTAGCGGGGCCTACAATGAGCAGTTCTTC.

This clone was seen a few times. The chain is built from TRBV5-5 and TRBJ2-3; D call uncertain. CDR1 and CDR2 (germline): SGHKS, YYEKEE (reference sequence). V lost 3 bases, J lost 6 bases, and 11 bases lay in between. The CDR3 contains 13 residues. Here the CDR3 reads CASSSLLGDTQYF. The DNA of the CDR3 is TGTGCCAGCAGCTCCCTCCTAGGGGATACGCAGTATTTT.

The rearrangement joins TRBV11-2 to TRBJ2-1; 7 positions agree with TRBD1. Looked up from germline, CDR1 is SGHAT and CDR2 is FQNNGV. The CDR3 contains 13 residues. The V gene end was trimmed by 2 bases and the J gene end by 8 bases; junction bases not matched to a gene: 3. CDR3 sequence reads: CASSLQQGHEQFF. CDR3 in DNA: TGTGCCAGCAGCTTACAACAGGGGCATGAGCAGTTCTTC.

This chain joins TRBV5-1 and TRBJ1-2; TRBD1 aligns across 7 bases. This CDR3 contains 15 residues. The germline CDR1 and CDR2 sequences are SGHRS and YFSETQ. Unmatched junction bases numbered 7, after V lost 3 bases and J lost 2 bases. The CDR3 nucleotides are TGCGCCAGCAGCTCCGCCAGGGACAGAAACTATGGCTACACCTTC. It codes for CASSSARDRNYGYTF. The variable domain in full, with the rest retrieved from reference TRBV5-1 and TRBJ1-2, is KAGVTQTPRYLIKTRGQQVTLSCSPISGHRSVSWYQQTPGQGLQFLFEYFSETQRNKGNFPGRFSGRQFSNSRSEMNVSTLELGDSALYLCASSSARDRNYGYTFGSGTRLTVV.

The J gene is TRBJ1-4, the V gene TRBV29-1, with 10 bases matching TRBD1. The germline CDR1 and CDR2 sequences are SQVTM and ANQGSEA. The CDR3 runs to 12 residues. J lost 7 bases, V lost 6 bases, and 2 bases had no gene match. CDR3 region: CSVTGGTEKLFF. The CDR3, as DNA: TGCAGCGTGACAGGGGGCACTGAAAAACTGTTTTTT.

This chain joins TRBV6-5 and TRBJ2-1, with a possible D match to TRBD2 (5 bases). In germline, CDR1 is MNHEY, CDR2 SVGAGI. Trimming pared 7 bases from V and 4 bases from J, leaving 17 bases between. This CDR3 has 15 amino acids. CDR3 protein: CASNPLGSGYNEQFF. The CDR3 region has the DNA TGTGCCAGCAATCCACTAGGGTCAGGTTACAATGAGCAGTTCTTC.

CDR3 DNA: TGTGCCAGCAGTCCCCGGACTAGCGGATACTACGAGCAGTACTTC. Translation gives CASSPRTSGYYEQYF. V is TRBV28 and J is TRBJ2-7; 10 bases align to TRBD2. CDR1 is MDHEN and CDR2 is SYDVKM in the germline V gene. V lost 5 bases and J lost 3; bases outside the gene matches: 7. The CDR3 has 15 residues.

The rearrangement links TRBV10-3 to TRBJ2-6, with no clear D. Deletions cut 10 bases from V and 2 bases from J, with 9 bases between. The CDR3 has 13 residues. Looked up from germline, CDR1 is ENHRY and CDR2 is SYGVKD. CDR3 sequence: CATFRTGANVLTF. The CDR3 nucleotides read TGTGCCACCTTCCGGACTGGGGCCAACGTCCTGACTTTC.

This clone was counted a few times. The chain couples TRBV4-3 to TRBJ1-6, with 7 bases aligning to TRBD1. Losses at the gene ends were 3 bases for V and 8 bases for J; bases not matched to a gene: 4. The CDR3 spans 14 residues. Germline lookup yields CDR1 LGHNA and CDR2 YSLEER. The CDR3 loop is CASSQDRPDSPLHF. Here the CDR3 DNA reads TGCGCCAGCAGCCAGGACAGGCCCGATTCACCCCTCCACTTT.

J is TRBJ2-7 and V is TRBV9, with 10 nucleotides matching TRBD1. Germline CDR1 is SGDLS and CDR2 is YYNGEE. The CDR3 covers 16 residues. Unmatched junction bases numbered 13, after V lost 4 bases and J lost 6 bases. The CDR3 nucleotides are TGTGCCAGCAGCACCACGGGACAGGGGATTTCTGGCGAGCAGTACTTC. The encoded protein is CASSTTGQGISGEQYF.

The V gene is TRBV7-6, the J gene TRBJ2-1; a possible D gene is TRBD1 (6 bases). The CDR3 is made up of 14 amino acids. Trimming cost V 2 bases and J 7 bases, with 12 bases left between them. Germline assignment: CDR1 SGHVS and CDR2 FNYEAQ. CDR3 residues: CASSLTGLGNEQFF. For the CDR3, the DNA is TGTGCCAGCAGCTTAACAGGGCTAGGGAATGAGCAGTTCTTC.

This chain joins TRBV5-3 and TRBJ1-5, with 12 nucleotides matching TRBD1. TRBV5-3 is assigned to the ORF class and has an uncertain function. The CDR3 has 20 amino acids. V shed 5 bases and J 4 bases; nucleotides not matched to a gene: 19. This CDR3 is CARRFGAPGGDRGRNQPQHF. Written as DNA, the CDR3 is TGTGCCAGAAGGTTTGGGGCCCCGGGGGGGGACAGGGGGCGAAATCAGCCCCAGCATTTT.